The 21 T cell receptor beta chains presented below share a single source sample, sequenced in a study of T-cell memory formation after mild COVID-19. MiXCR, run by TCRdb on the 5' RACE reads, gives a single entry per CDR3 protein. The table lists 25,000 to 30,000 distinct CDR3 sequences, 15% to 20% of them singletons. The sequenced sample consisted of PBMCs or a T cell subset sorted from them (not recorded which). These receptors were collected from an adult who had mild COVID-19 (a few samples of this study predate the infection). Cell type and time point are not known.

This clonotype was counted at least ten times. The CDR3 reads CAIKGIGTGKYNEQFF. DNA for the CDR3: TGTGCCATCAAGGGTATAGGGACAGGGAAGTACAATGAGCAGTTCTTC. The gene calls are TRBV10-3 and TRBJ2-1; TRBD1 agrees at 9 bases. CDR1 and CDR2 from the germline V gene are ENHRY and SYGVKD. The V and J ends lost 7 bases and 4 bases, in that order; junction bases with no gene match: 11. The CDR3 runs to 16 residues.

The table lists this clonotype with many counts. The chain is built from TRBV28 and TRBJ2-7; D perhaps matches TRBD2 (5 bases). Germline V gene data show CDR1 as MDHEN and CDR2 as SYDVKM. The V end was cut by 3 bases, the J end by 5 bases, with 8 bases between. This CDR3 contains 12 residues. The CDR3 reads CASSLVGDEQYF. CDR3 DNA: TGTGCCAGCAGTTTGGTGGGAGACGAGCAGTACTTC.

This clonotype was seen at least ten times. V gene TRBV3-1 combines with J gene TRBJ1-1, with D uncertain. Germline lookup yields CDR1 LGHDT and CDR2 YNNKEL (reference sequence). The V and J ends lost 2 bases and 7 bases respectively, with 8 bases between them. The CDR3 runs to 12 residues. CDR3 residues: CASSQRTSEAFF. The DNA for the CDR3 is TGTGCCAGCAGCCAACGGACGAGTGAAGCTTTCTTT.

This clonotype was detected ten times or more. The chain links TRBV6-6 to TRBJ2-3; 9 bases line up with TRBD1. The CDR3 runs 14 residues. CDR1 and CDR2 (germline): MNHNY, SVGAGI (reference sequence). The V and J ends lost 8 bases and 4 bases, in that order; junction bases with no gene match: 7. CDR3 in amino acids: CASRRGQGADTQYF. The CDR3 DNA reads TGTGCCAGCCGTCGGGGACAGGGTGCAGATACGCAGTATTTT.

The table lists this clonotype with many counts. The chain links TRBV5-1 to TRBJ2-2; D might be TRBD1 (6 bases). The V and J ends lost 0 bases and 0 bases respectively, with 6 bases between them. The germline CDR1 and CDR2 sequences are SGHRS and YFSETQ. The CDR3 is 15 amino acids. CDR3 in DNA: TGCGCCAGCAGCTTGGACAGGGCGAACACCGGGGAGCTGTTTTTT. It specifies CASSLDRANTGELFF.

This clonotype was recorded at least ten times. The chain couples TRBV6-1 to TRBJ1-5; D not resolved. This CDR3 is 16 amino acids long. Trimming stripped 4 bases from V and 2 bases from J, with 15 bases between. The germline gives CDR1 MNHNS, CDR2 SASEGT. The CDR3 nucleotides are TGTGCCAGCAGTGCCTACCTGGGGAGTGGCAATCAGCCCCAGCATTTT. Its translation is CASSAYLGSGNQPQHF.

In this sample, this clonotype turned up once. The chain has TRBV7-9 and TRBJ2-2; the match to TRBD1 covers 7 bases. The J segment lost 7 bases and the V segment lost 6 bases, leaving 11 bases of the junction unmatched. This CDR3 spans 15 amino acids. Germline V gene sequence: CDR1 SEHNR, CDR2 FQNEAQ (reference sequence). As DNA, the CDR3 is TGTGCCAGCAGTCCAGACAGGGAGTACGGCGGGGAGCTGTTTTTT. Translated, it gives CASSPDREYGGELFF.

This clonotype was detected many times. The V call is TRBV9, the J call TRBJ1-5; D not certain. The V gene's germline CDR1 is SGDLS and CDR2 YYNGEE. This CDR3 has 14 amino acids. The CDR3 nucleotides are TGTGACAGATACAGAGGAGGTGGCAATCAGCCCCAGCATTTT. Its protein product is CDRYRGGGNQPQHF. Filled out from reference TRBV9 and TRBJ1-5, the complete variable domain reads DSGVTQTPKHLITATGQRVTLRCSPRSGDLSVYWYQQSLDQGLQFLIQYYNGEERAKGNILERFSAQQFPDLHSELNLSSLELGDSALYFCDRYRGGGNQPQHFGDGTRLSIL.

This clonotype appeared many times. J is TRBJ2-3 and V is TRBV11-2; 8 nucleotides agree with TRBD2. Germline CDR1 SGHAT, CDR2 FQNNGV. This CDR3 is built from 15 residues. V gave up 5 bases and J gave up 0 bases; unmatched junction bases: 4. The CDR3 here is CASSIPSGSTDTQYF. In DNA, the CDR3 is TGTGCCAGCAGCATCCCTAGCGGGAGCACAGATACGCAGTATTTT.

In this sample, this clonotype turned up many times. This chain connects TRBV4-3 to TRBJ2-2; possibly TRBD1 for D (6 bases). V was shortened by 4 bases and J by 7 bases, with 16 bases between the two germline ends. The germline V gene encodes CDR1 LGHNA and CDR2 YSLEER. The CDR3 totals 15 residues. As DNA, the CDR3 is TGCGCCAGCAGCCGAGGTGAACAGGGAAGCGGGGAGCTGTTTTTT. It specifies CASSRGEQGSGELFF.

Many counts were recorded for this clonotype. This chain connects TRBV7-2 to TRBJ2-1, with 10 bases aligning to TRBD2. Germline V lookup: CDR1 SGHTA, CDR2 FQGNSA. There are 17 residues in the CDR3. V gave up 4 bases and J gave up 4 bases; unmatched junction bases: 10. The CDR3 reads CASSSRRAGGLYNEQFF. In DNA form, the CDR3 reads TGTGCCAGCAGCTCCCGGAGAGCGGGGGGGCTGTACAATGAGCAGTTCTTC.

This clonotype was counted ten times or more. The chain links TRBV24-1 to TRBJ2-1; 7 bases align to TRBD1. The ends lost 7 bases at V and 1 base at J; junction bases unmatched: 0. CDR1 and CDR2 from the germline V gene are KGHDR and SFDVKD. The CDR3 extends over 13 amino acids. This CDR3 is CATRQGSYNEQFF. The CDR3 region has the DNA TGTGCCACCAGACAGGGGTCCTACAATGAGCAGTTCTTC.

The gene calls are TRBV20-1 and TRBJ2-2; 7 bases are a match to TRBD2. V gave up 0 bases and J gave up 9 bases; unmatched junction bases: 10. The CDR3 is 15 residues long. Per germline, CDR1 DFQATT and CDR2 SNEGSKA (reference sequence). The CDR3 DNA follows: TGCAGTGCTAGAGATTCTGGGGGAGGGCACCGGGAGCTGTTTTTT. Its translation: CSARDSGGGHRELFF.

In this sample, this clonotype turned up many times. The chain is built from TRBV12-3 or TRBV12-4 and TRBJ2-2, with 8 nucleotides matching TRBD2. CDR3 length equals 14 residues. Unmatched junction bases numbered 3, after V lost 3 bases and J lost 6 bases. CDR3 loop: CASSFRAGAGELFF. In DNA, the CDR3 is TGTGCCAGCAGTTTCAGAGCGGGAGCCGGGGAGCTGTTTTTT.

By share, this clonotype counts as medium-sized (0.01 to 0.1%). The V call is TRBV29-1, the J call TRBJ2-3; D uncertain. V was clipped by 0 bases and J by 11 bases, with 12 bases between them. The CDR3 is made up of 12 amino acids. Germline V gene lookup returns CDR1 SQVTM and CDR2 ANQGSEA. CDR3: CSVEDRVIRQYF. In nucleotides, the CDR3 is TGCAGCGTTGAAGATCGGGTCATTCGGCAGTATTTT.

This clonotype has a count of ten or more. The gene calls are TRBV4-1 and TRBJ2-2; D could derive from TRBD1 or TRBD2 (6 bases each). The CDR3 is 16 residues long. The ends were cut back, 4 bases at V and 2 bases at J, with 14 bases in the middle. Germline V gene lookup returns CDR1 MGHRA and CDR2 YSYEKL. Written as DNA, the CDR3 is TGCGCCAGCAGCCGCCTCGGGGGCCTAAACACCGGGGAGCTGTTTTTT. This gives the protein CASSRLGGLNTGELFF.

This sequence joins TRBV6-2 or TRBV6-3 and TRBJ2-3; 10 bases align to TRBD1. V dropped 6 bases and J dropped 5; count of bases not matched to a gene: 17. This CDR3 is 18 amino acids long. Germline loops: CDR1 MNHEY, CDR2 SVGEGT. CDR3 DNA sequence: TGTGCCAGCAGGCCCCGCCAATTGACAGGGGGCGAGATAGATACGCAGTATTTT. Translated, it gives CASRPRQLTGGEIDTQYF.

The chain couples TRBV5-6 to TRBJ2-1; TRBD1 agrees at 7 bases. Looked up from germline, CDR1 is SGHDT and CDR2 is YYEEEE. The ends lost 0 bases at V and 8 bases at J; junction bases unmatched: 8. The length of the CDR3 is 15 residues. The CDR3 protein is CASSLERGPGYEQFF. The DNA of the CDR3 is TGTGCCAGCAGCTTGGAAAGGGGGCCAGGGTATGAGCAGTTCTTC.

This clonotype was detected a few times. The CDR3 region is CASSFWSGRKDNEQFF. Here the CDR3 DNA reads TGTGCCAGCAGTTTTTGGAGCGGGCGCAAAGACAATGAGCAGTTCTTC. J is TRBJ2-1 and V is TRBV12-3 or TRBV12-4, with D perhaps matching TRBD2 (6 bases). The CDR3 length is 16 residues. V was pared by 3 bases and J by 5 bases, with 17 bases between.

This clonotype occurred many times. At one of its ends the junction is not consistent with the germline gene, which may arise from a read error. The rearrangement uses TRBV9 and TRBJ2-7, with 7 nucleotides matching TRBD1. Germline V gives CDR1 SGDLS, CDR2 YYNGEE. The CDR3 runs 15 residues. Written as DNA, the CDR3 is TGTGCCAGGAGCGTCGCGCAGGGACAGCCCTACGAGCAGTACTTC. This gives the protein CARSVAQGQPYEQYF.

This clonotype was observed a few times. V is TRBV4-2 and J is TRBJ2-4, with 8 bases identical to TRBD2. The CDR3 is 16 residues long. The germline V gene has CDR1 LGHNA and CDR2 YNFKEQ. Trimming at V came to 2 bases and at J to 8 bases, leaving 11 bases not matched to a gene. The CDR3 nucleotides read TGTGCCAGCAGCCAACCTCAGCGGGAGTCTTGGGACATTCAGTACTTC. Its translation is CASSQPQRESWDIQYF.